This record concerns one TCR beta chain sequence. The junction departs from germline at one end; a sequencing error may be responsible. The sample belongs to a study of cytomegalovirus exposure and HLA in healthy donors. 13 Jbeta primers and 60 Vbeta primers were used for the PCR. Profiled with immunoSEQ multiplex PCR; TCRdb holds only in-frame clones, not every one. This sample has about 220,000 clones, with approximately 68% found just once. Germline CDR1 is ENHRY and CDR2 is SYGVKD. CDR3 size: 17 residues. This clonotype was obtained from a woman between 25 and 40 years old in good health and CMV-seronegative. The specimen sequenced was PBMCs. The chain carries TRBV10-3 and TRBJ2-3; 10 nucleotides align to TRBD2. CDR3 nucleotides: TGTGTCATCAGTGAGTCGGTTCTAGCGGGAGCGGCAGATACGCAGTATTTT. It encodes CVISESVLAGAADTQYF.